What follows is one T cell receptor (beta chain) and its context. Given a much more abundant clone one base away, this may be a read error. CDR1 is SGDLS, CDR2 YYNGEE, per germline. This CDR3 is built from 13 residues. Trimming cost V 1 base and J 4 bases, with 8 bases left between them. Libraries of TCR beta came from iRepertoire HTBI primers plus Arm-PCR of CDR3 regions. TCRdb re-called the multiplex PCR reads with MiXCR, one entry per CDR3 protein. The data hold 580,000 or so distinct CDR3 sequences, with roughly 15% observed a single time. The data are from a study of regulatory T cells in long-lasting Graves disease. Noted time point: newly diagnosed GD, antithyroid drugs for less than 3 months. PBMC-derived RNA was used for the TCR library. This sample was also put to use in a study of T cells in Graves' hyperthyroidism and ophthalmopathy.

This chain links TRBV9 with TRBJ1-1; a possible D gene is TRBD1 (6 bases). The sequence derives from a man aged 18-30 years with Graves disease. Sequences were derived from peripheral blood mononuclear cells (PBMCs), sampled at new diagnosis, from a patient treated with antithyroid drugs. The DNA for the CDR3 is TGTGCCAGCAGCGTAACAGGGAGCACTGAAGCTTTCTTT. Its protein product is CASSVTGSTEAFF.